These 26 T cell receptor beta chains came from one sample sequenced in a study of T cells in Graves' hyperthyroidism and ophthalmopathy. RNA transcripts were the template for amplifying TCR beta CDR3 regions. When the TCR CDR3 underwent first-round RT-PCR, the HTBI primer set was used. TCRdb recomputed calls from the multiplex PCR reads with MiXCR, one row per CDR3 protein. Of approximately 740,000 distinct CDR3 sequences in the sample, 12% to 15% were seen once. The sample consisted of blood. Receptor source: a woman aged 18 to 35 with Graves' hyperthyroidism.

V gene TRBV7-8 combines with J gene TRBJ1-4; no reliable D call. This CDR3 comprises 15 residues. Germline loops: CDR1 SGHVS, CDR2 FQNEAQ. Trimming stripped 5 bases from V and 10 bases from J, with 20 bases between. CDR3 coding DNA: TGTGCCAGCAGCATCCCAAGGAGGGTCTTCGTAAAACTGTTTTTT. It yields the protein CASSIPRRVFVKLFF. Full variable domain (remainder filled in from reference TRBV7-8 and TRBJ1-4): GAGVSQSPRYKVAKRGQDVALRCDPISGHVSLFWYQQALGQGPEFLTYFQNEAQLDKSGLPSDRFFAERPEGSVSTLKIQRTQQEDSAVYLCASSIPRRVFVKLFFGSGTQLSVL.

J is TRBJ2-1 and V is TRBV6-2 or TRBV6-3, with D perhaps TRBD2 (5 bases). The germline gives CDR1 MNHEY, CDR2 SVGEGT. The CDR3 is made up of 15 amino acids. The germline V and J ends were trimmed by 7 bases and 4 bases, with 17 bases remaining between them. The CDR3 DNA reads TGTGCCAGCAAGGGATCGTGGGAGCGATACAATGAGCAGTTCTTC. Amino acid sequence: CASKGSWERYNEQFF.

The table lists this clonotype with many counts. The chain carries TRBV7-2 and TRBJ2-3; D perhaps matches TRBD2 (5 bases). This CDR3 has 16 amino acids. CDR1 SGHTA and CDR2 FQGNSA come from the germline V gene. V was trimmed by 1 base and J by 2 bases, leaving 13 bases between them. For the CDR3, the DNA is TGTGCCAGCAGCTTAGAGGCCGGGATTATCACAGATACGCAGTATTTT. It codes for CASSLEAGIITDTQYF. The full variable domain, completed using reference TRBV7-2 and TRBJ2-3, is GAGVSQSPSNKVTEKGKDVELRCDPISGHTALYWYRQSLGQGLEFLIYFQGNSAPDKSGLPSDRFSAERTGGSVSTLTIQRTQQEDSAVYLCASSLEAGIITDTQYFGPGTRLTVL.

The chain couples TRBV29-1 to TRBJ2-7; TRBD2 matches at 9 bases. With 5 bases clipped from V and 0 bases from J, the junction kept 11 bases outside the gene matches. Germline CDR1 reads SQVTM; CDR2 reads ANQGSEA. The CDR3 has 16 amino acids. The CDR3 DNA follows: TGCAGCGTTTCCGGCCTAGCGGGGCAGAGCTCCTACGAGCAGTACTTC. The encoded protein is CSVSGLAGQSSYEQYF.

This clonotype occurred many times. The rearrangement uses TRBV7-9 and TRBJ2-5; 9 bases match TRBD1. The CDR3 totals 15 residues. Per the germline V gene, CDR1 is SEHNR and CDR2 is FQNEAQ (reference sequence). J lost 3 bases, V lost 5 bases, and 7 bases had no gene match. For the CDR3, the DNA is TGTGCCAGCAGCCCCGGGACAGGGACTGAAGAGACCCAGTACTTC. Residues: CASSPGTGTEETQYF. The full variable domain, in which reference TRBV7-9 and TRBJ2-5 provide the parts outside the CDR3, is DTGVSQNPRHKITKRGQNVTFRCDPISEHNRLYWYRQTLGQGPEFLTYFQNEAQLEKSRLLSDRFSAERPKGSFSTLEIQRTEQGDSAMYLCASSPGTGTEETQYFGPGTRLLVL.

This clonotype was observed a handful of times. A read error may be the cause here, since a much bigger clone is one base away. This chain joins TRBV2 and TRBJ2-5; D is possibly TRBD1 or TRBD2 (5 bases each). The CDR3 consists of 18 residues. Trimming removed 4 bases at V and 1 base at J, with 22 bases between. CDR1 and CDR2 from the germline V gene are SNHLY and FYNNEI. Here the CDR3 DNA reads TGTGCCAGCAGTGGAGCGCTTATCGTTATCGGGGCCCAAGAGACCCAGTACTTC. The encoded protein is CASSGALIVIGAQETQYF.

This clonotype was observed a handful of times. In nucleotides, the CDR3 is TGTGCCAGCAGTGTAACCGGGACTAGCGGGAGTAAGTACGAGCAGTACTTC. Its protein product is CASSVTGTSGSKYEQYF. The chain carries TRBV25-1 and TRBJ2-7; 14 positions match TRBD2. CDR3 length equals 17 residues. The germline V gene has CDR1 MGHDK and CDR2 SYGVNS. Trimming at V came to 4 bases and at J to 4 bases, leaving 9 bases not matched to a gene.

This clonotype was counted a few times. The chain has TRBV5-1 and TRBJ1-2; D not resolved. The CDR3 spans 11 residues. Germline V lookup: CDR1 SGHRS, CDR2 YFSETQ. The germline V and J ends were trimmed by 0 bases and 7 bases, with 4 bases remaining between them. For the CDR3, the DNA is TGCGCCAGCAGCTTGGGGGCTGGCTACACCTTC. Its translation is CASSLGAGYTF.

The genes are TRBV11-3 and TRBJ2-7; 9 bases match TRBD2. V lost 4 bases and J lost 2; bases outside the gene matches: 6. The CDR3 has 15 residues. Germline CDR1 is SGHNT and CDR2 is YENEEA. This chain's CDR3 is CASSWSSGTTYEQYF. The CDR3 DNA follows: TGTGCCAGCAGCTGGTCTAGCGGGACCACCTACGAGCAGTACTTC.

This clonotype was observed at least ten times. The J gene is TRBJ1-2, the V gene TRBV6-5; TRBD1 aligns across 8 bases. This CDR3 is 14 amino acids long. The ends lost 6 bases at V and 2 bases at J; junction bases unmatched: 5. Germline values: CDR1 MNHEY, CDR2 SVGAGI. The CDR3 nucleotides read TGTGCCAGCAGGGTAGGACAGGGAAACTATGGCTACACCTTC. This gives the protein CASRVGQGNYGYTF.

This clonotype was seen more than once but under ten times. The V call is TRBV10-3, the J call TRBJ2-1; the D is unclear. Trimming removed 2 bases at V and 0 bases at J, with 5 bases between. The CDR3 spans 14 residues. The germline gives CDR1 ENHRY, CDR2 SYGVKD. The CDR3: CAISEESSYNEQFF. Here the CDR3 DNA reads TGTGCCATCAGTGAGGAGAGCTCCTACAATGAGCAGTTCTTC.

This clonotype was recorded at least ten times. The chain couples TRBV20-1 to TRBJ1-2; D is unresolved. This CDR3 has 13 amino acids. Trimming took off 2 bases at V and 8 bases at J, with 15 bases between the two ends. The V gene's germline CDR1 is DFQATT and CDR2 SNEGSKA (reference sequence). CDR3 loop: CSARHDMAQGYTF. In DNA form, the CDR3 reads TGCAGTGCTAGACACGACATGGCTCAGGGCTACACCTTC.

In the case of this clonotype: With a much larger clone just one base away, this may be a read error. This chain connects TRBV3-1 to TRBJ2-5; TRBD1 is a possible D gene (5 bases). The CDR3 is 14 amino acids. Germline loops: CDR1 LGHDT, CDR2 YNNKEL (reference sequence). Trimming removed 1 base at V and 3 bases at J, with 9 bases between. For the CDR3, the DNA is TGTGCCAGCAGCCAAGGGGGCAGGGAAGAGACCCAGTACTTC. It is translated as CASSQGGREETQYF.

This clonotype is a singleton in its sample. A read error may explain this, as a much larger clone is one base away. V and J are TRBV3-1 and TRBJ2-7, with 10 bases that match TRBD2. There are 14 residues in the CDR3. Looked up from germline, CDR1 is LGHDT and CDR2 is YNNKEL (reference sequence). The V and J ends lost 2 bases and 5 bases, in that order; junction bases with no gene match: 3. CDR3 amino acids: CASSQLAGEHEQYF. CDR3 DNA sequence: TGTGCCAGCAGCCAACTAGCGGGAGAACACGAGCAGTACTTC.

This clonotype has just a few counts. The chain carries TRBV28 and TRBJ2-7, with TRBD1 as a possible D gene (5 bases). The V and J ends lost 8 bases and 5 bases respectively, with 19 bases between them. This CDR3 region has 14 residues. The germline gives CDR1 MDHEN, CDR2 SYDVKM. The CDR3 is CASRPLYGANEQYF. CDR3 bases: TGTGCCAGCCGTCCCCTCTATGGGGCCAACGAGCAGTACTTC.

This clonotype was seen repeatedly, ten times or more. This chain joins TRBV20-1 and TRBJ1-5; D gene uncertain. Germline lookup yields CDR1 DFQATT and CDR2 SNEGSKA (reference sequence). V dropped 6 bases and J dropped 4 bases, with 10 bases sitting between them. The CDR3 runs 12 residues. CDR3 sequence (DNA): TGCAGTGCCCTCTCTGAAAATCAGCCCCAGCATTTT. Encoded protein: CSALSENQPQHF.

This clonotype was detected many times. The genes are TRBV28 and TRBJ2-3; D possibly matches TRBD1 or TRBD2 (5 bases each). This CDR3 spans 15 amino acids. Trimming shortened V by 2 bases and J by 6 bases, and 15 bases separated the two germline ends. CDR1 and CDR2 (germline): MDHEN, SYDVKM. CDR3 loop: CASSLTGPSRDTQYF. The CDR3 DNA follows: TGTGCCAGCAGTTTAACGGGACCTTCTAGGGATACGCAGTATTTT.

The chain employs TRBV19 and TRBJ2-1; 12 bases fit TRBD2. J lost 3 bases, V lost 10 bases, and 16 bases had no gene match. There are 18 residues in the CDR3. The germline V gene has CDR1 LNHDA and CDR2 SQIVND (reference sequence). The CDR3 DNA follows: TGTGCCATCTCCCCTGGGACTAGCGGGCCCGGAAACTACAATGAGCAGTTCTTC. Its protein is CAISPGTSGPGNYNEQFF.

At least ten counts were recorded for this clonotype. The genes are TRBV6-5 and TRBJ1-1; D is ambiguous. Germline CDR1 and CDR2: MNHEY and SVGAGI. Trimming removed 0 bases at V and 1 base at J, with 9 bases between. The CDR3 runs to 15 residues. In DNA form, the CDR3 reads TGTGCCAGCAGTTACTCGGTACCGAGGAACACTGAAGCTTTCTTT. Protein: CASSYSVPRNTEAFF.

This clonotype was seen many times. This chain links TRBV20-1 with TRBJ1-2; TRBD1 matches 8 bases. This CDR3 region has 15 residues. V gave up 2 bases and J gave up 4 bases; unmatched junction bases: 9. Per the germline V gene, CDR1 is DFQATT and CDR2 is SNEGSKA (reference sequence). CDR3 DNA: TGCAGTGCTAGACGACGGGACAGGAGCGGCTATGGCTACACCTTC. Its translation: CSARRRDRSGYGYTF.

This clonotype was counted a single time. This clone may be a read error of a much larger clone one base away. The chain joins TRBV27 to TRBJ2-7, with TRBD1 as a possible D gene (5 bases). Looked up from germline, CDR1 is MNHEY and CDR2 is SMNVEV (reference sequence). The CDR3 consists of 15 residues. The chain's CDR3 is CASSPQDGASCEQYF. Here the CDR3 DNA reads TGTGCCAGCAGTCCACAGGACGGTGCCTCCTGCGAGCAGTACTTC.

The V and J genes are TRBV5-6 and TRBJ2-7; D unresolved. The ends were cut back, 2 bases at V and 2 bases at J, with 11 bases in the middle. Germline loops: CDR1 SGHDT, CDR2 YYEEEE. The CDR3 extends over 14 amino acids. The CDR3 region has the DNA TGTGCCAGCAGCTTAAGAGACACGGCCTACGAGCAGTACTTC. Encoded protein: CASSLRDTAYEQYF.

The chain uses TRBV20-1 and TRBJ1-6; 8 bases match TRBD1. V lost 6 bases to trimming and J lost 7 bases; unmatched junction nucleotides: 11. The germline gives CDR1 DFQATT, CDR2 SNEGSKA (reference sequence). The CDR3 loop spans 15 amino acids. The CDR3 is CSAPGQGVTNSPLHF. The CDR3 DNA reads as TGCAGTGCCCCTGGACAGGGAGTGACAAATTCACCCCTCCACTTT.

This clonotype was seen a few times. V usage is TRBV7-8 and J usage is TRBJ2-1; maybe TRBD2 (7 bases). V lost 3 bases to trimming and J lost 1 base, with 16 bases between them. Germline V gene sequence: CDR1 SGHVS, CDR2 FQNEAQ. The CDR3 runs 17 residues. The CDR3 sequence: CASSFLFGGHSYNEQFF. The CDR3 nucleotides are TGTGCCAGCAGCTTCTTGTTCGGGGGGCATTCCTACAATGAGCAGTTCTTC.

V gene TRBV11-2 combines with J gene TRBJ2-4, with TRBD2 matching over 8 bases. Germline lookup yields CDR1 SGHAT and CDR2 FQNNGV. The CDR3 sequence is 17 residues long. The V gene end was trimmed by 2 bases and the J gene end by 1 base; junction bases not matched to a gene: 7. CDR3 bases: TGTGCCAGCAGCTTAAGCCCGGCTAGCGGGGCCAAAAACATTCAGTACTTC. Its protein product is CASSLSPASGAKNIQYF.

This sequence joins TRBV27 and TRBJ2-7, with D hard to call. This CDR3 is 13 amino acids long. The V and J ends lost 5 bases and 5 bases respectively, with 13 bases between them. Germline V gene sequence: CDR1 MNHEY, CDR2 SMNVEV (reference sequence). The CDR3 loop reads CASSIKSENEQYF. The CDR3 DNA follows: TGTGCCAGCAGTATCAAATCGGAGAACGAGCAGTACTTC.